This T cell receptor beta chain was sequenced for a study of blood T cell repertoires in COVID-19. Original processing methods: Researchers report that nucleated cell counts were estimated from reference gene primer amplification. The method was immunoSEQ multiplex PCR; TCRdb's version includes in-frame clones alone and lacks a portion of them. D and trimming were read from the DNA, whereas the V and J calls and clone size are those reported in that table. The sample includes 150,000 to 200,000 clones, 78% of them seen just once. Losses at the gene ends were 5 bases for V and 3 bases for J; bases not matched to a gene: 6. Germline V gene data show CDR1 as LGHDT and CDR2 as YNNKEL (reference sequence). This CDR3 comprises 15 residues. Participants were aged 18 to 89 years from 20 to 30 US areas.

Sample: PBMCs or T cells enriched from blood (not recorded which). This rearrangement joins TRBV3-1 (or the pseudogene TRBV3-2) to TRBJ1-4; the match to TRBD1 covers 7 bases. This clonotype was sampled from a woman aged 50 to 60 who had recovered from COVID-19. CDR3 amino acids: CASSFAGGANEKLFF. Here the CDR3 DNA reads TGTGCCAGCAGCTTTGCAGGGGGTGCTAATGAAAAACTGTTTTTT.